The clone carrying this T cell receptor (beta chain) was counted once. The sample is drawn from a study of T cells in Graves' hyperthyroidism and ophthalmopathy. RNA transcripts served as the template for amplifying TCR beta CDR3 regions. An initial round of RT-PCR targeting the TCR CDR3 relied on the HTBI primer set. Each CDR3 protein is one row after TCRdb ran MiXCR on the multiplex PCR reads. The sample includes 450,000 to 600,000 distinct CDR3 sequences, 11% to 15% of them seen just once. The diagnostic basis comprised clinical symptoms, serum thyroxine and TRAb, thyroid ultrasound and orbital computed tomography. This clonotype was sampled from a woman in her forties with Graves' hyperthyroidism. The material sequenced was blood.

CDR3 in amino acids: CSARLSGANVLTF. CDR3 nucleotide sequence: TGCAGTGCTAGACTCTCTGGGGCCAACGTCCTGACTTTC. The chain recombines TRBV20-1 with TRBJ2-6; D is undetermined. V shed 2 bases and J shed 0 bases, with 2 bases lying between them. The germline CDR1 and CDR2 sequences are DFQATT and SNEGSKA (reference sequence). The CDR3 totals 13 residues.